A selection of T cell receptor beta chains follows, all from one sample in a study of T cells in tuberculosis. Here immunoSEQ multiplex PCR was the method, and the copy in TCRdb shows in-frame clones only, minus some. Among approximately 57,000 clones, roughly 86% were seen once, and the ten largest hold just over 20%. The specimen sequenced was CD1b-GMM tetramer-negative cells sorted from PBMCs. These receptor sequences come from an adult woman with latent tuberculosis. Both conserved end residues are part of each CDR3. A D gene is named only where the DNA matches it firmly. The listing skips clone size in some rows; elsewhere it reads once, few, many or a size class.

v_call	d_call	j_call	clone_size	cdr3_nt	cdr3_aa
TRBV7-9	.	TRBJ2-7	.	TGTGCCAGCAGTCTGACAGGCTACGAGCAGTACTTC	CASSLTGYEQYF
TRBV6-1	.	TRBJ1-4	.	TGTGCCAGCAGTGACAGGGCTGGAAAACTGTTTTTT	CASSDRAGKLFF
TRBV6-1	.	TRBJ2-7	.	TGTGCCAGCAGTGAAGAAACAGGCTCCGAGCAGTACTTC	CASSEETGSEQYF
TRBV14	.	TRBJ1-1	.	TGTGCCAGCAGCCAGGAGACCCGTGATGCGGAAGCTTTCTTT	CASSQETRDAEAFF
TRBV5-1	.	TRBJ2-3	.	TGCGCCAGCAGCTTGGTCGAGGTGGGTCCAGATACGCAGTATTTT	CASSLVEVGPDTQYF
TRBV29-1	.	TRBJ2-1	once	TGCAGCGGATCGCCGGGACAAAGAGGACACAATGAGCAGTTCTTC	CSGSPGQRGHNEQFF
TRBV5-1	.	TRBJ1-2	.	TGCGCCAGCAGCTTGGTGATAGGGGGAGGCTACACCTTC	CASSLVIGGGYTF
TRBV9	.	TRBJ2-1	.	TGTGCCAGCAGCGCCCCCGGGACACCCAATGAGCAGTTCTTC	CASSAPGTPNEQFF
TRBV7-2	TRBD2	TRBJ2-2	.	TGTGCCAGCAGCTTAACGGGACTAGCGGGAGCCGAGCTGTTTTTT	CASSLTGLAGAELFF
TRBV4-3	TRBD2	TRBJ2-7	.	TGCGCCAGCAGCCCAGGGACTAGCGTCTACGAGCAGTACTTC	CASSPGTSVYEQYF
TRBV7-6	.	TRBJ2-1	.	TGTGCCAGCAGCTACCCCGAAGAGCGTGGTTCCTACAATGAGCAGTTCTTC	CASSYPEERGSYNEQFF
TRBV9	.	TRBJ1-2	few	TGTGCCAGCAGCGTAGGGCCGTCTAACTATGGCTACACCTTC	CASSVGPSNYGYTF
TRBV28	TRBD2	TRBJ2-7	.	TGTGCCAGCAGTTCGCCGACTAGCGGGAGCTACGAGCAGTACTTC	CASSSPTSGSYEQYF
TRBV7-9	TRBD1	TRBJ2-3	.	TGTGCCAGCAGCTTAGCGGGTGTCCGGGACAGCCTTTTGGATACGCAGTATTTT	CASSLAGVRDSLLDTQYF
TRBV7-2	TRBD2	TRBJ2-7	once	TGTGCCAGCAGCTTATCCCGCGGGGGGCACTACGAGCAGTACTTC	CASSLSRGGHYEQYF
TRBV2	TRBD1	TRBJ1-2	once	TGTGCCAGCAGAACACGGGACAGGGGATATGGCTACACCTTC	CASRTRDRGYGYTF